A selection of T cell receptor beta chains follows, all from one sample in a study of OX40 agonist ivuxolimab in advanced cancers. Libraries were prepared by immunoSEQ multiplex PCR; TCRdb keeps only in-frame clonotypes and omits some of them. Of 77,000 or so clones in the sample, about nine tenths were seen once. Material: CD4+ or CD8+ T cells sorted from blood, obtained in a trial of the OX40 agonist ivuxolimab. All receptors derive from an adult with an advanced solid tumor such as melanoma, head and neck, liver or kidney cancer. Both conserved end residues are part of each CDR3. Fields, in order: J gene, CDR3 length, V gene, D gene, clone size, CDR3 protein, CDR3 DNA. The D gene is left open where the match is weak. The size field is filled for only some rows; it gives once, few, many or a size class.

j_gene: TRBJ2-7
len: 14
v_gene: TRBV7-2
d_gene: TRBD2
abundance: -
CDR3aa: CASVPSGASYEQYF
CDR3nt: TGTGCCAGCGTTCCTAGCGGGGCTTCCTACGAGCAGTACTTC

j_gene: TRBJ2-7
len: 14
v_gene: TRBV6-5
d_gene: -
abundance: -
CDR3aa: CASSYSTGREEQYF
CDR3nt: TGTGCCAGCAGTTACTCGACTGGACGGGAAGAGCAGTACTTC

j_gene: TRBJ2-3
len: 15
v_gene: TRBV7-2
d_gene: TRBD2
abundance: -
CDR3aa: CASSRAGEYTDTQYF
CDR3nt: TGTGCCAGCAGCCGAGCGGGGGAGTACACAGATACGCAGTATTTT

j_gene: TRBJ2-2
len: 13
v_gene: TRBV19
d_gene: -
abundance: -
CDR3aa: CASSIVAPGELFF
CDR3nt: TGTGCCAGTAGTATAGTGGCTCCCGGGGAGCTGTTTTTT

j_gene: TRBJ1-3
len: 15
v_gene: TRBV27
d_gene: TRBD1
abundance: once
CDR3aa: CASSPRGASGNTIYF
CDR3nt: TGTGCCAGCAGTCCCAGGGGGGCCTCTGGAAACACCATATATTTT

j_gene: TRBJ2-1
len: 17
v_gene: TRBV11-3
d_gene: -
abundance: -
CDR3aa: CASSLGETPPLFDEQFF
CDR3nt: TGTGCCAGCAGCTTAGGGGAGACTCCCCCTTTGTTTGATGAGCAGTTCTTC

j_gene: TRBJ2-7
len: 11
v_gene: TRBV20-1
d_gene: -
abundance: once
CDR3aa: CSAQLVVGQYF
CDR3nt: TGCAGTGCCCAACTAGTTGTAGGGCAGTACTTC

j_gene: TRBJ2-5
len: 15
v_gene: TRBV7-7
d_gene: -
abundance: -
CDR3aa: CASSLGGTVEETQYF
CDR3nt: TGTGCTAGCAGCTTAGGGGGGACAGTTGAAGAGACCCAGTACTTC

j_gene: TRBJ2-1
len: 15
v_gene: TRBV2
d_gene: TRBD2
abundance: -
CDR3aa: CASSKAGTSYNEQFF
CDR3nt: TGTGCCAGCAGCAAAGCGGGAACCTCCTACAATGAGCAGTTCTTC

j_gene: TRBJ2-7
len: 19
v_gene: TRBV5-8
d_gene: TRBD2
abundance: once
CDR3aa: CASSLVQSSGRAISYEQYF
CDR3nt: TGTGCCAGCAGCTTGGTACAGTCAAGCGGGAGGGCTATCTCCTACGAGCAGTACTTC

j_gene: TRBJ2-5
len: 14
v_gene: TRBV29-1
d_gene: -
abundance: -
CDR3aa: CSVEPGRGRETQYF
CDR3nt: TGCAGCGTTGAACCCGGCCGGGGGAGGGAGACCCAGTACTTC

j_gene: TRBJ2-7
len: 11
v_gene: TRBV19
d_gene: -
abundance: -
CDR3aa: CASSSSYEQYF
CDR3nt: TGTGCCAGTAGTTCTTCCTACGAGCAGTACTTC

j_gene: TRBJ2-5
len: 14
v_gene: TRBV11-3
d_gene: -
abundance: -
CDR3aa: CASSLVAGGETQYF
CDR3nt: TGTGCCAGCAGCTTAGTCGCCGGGGGAGAGACCCAGTACTTC

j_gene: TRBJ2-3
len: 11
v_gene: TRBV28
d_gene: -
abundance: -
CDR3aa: CASSEADTQYF
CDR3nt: TGTGCCAGCAGTGAAGCAGATACGCAGTATTTT

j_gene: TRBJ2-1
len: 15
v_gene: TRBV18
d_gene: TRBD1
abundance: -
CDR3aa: CASSPTGGIVNEQFF
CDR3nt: TGTGCCAGCTCACCAACAGGGGGTATAGTCAATGAGCAGTTCTTC

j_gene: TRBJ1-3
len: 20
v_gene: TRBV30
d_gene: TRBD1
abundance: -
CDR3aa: CAWSVLPKGQWVNARNTIYF
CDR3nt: TGTGCCTGGAGTGTACTGCCAAAGGGACAGTGGGTTAATGCTCGAAACACCATATATTTT

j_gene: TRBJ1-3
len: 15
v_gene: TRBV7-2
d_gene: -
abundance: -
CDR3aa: CASSPQGTDGNTIYF
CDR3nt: TGTGCCAGCAGCCCACAGGGAACGGATGGAAACACCATATATTTT

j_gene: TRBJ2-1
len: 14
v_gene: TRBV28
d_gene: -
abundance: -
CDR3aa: CAITTVDTHNEQFF
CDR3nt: TGTGCCATTACGACAGTCGATACTCACAATGAGCAGTTCTTC

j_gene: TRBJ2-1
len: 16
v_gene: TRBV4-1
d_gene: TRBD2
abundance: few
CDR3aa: CASSQAGLAGRWEQFF
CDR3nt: TGCGCCAGCAGCCAGGCGGGGCTAGCGGGACGGTGGGAGCAGTTCTTC

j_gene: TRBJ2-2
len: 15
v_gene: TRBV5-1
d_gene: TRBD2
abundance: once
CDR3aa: CASSLASGDTGELFF
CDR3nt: TGCGCCAGCAGCTTGGCCAGCGGGGACACCGGGGAGCTGTTTTTT

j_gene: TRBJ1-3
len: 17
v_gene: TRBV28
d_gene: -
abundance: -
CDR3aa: CASSFSTGSNSGNTIYF
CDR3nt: TGTGCCAGCAGTTTCTCCACAGGGTCTAACTCTGGAAACACCATATATTTT

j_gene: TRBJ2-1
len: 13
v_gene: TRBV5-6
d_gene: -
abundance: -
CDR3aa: CASSSHDRDLQFF
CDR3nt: TGTGCCAGCAGCTCCCATGACCGGGACCTGCAGTTCTTC

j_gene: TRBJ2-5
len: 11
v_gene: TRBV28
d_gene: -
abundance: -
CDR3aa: CASIEGETQYF
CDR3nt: TGTGCCAGCATAGAGGGAGAGACCCAGTACTTC

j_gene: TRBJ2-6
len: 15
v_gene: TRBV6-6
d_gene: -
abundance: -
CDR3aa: CASSQDLSGANVLTF
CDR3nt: TGTGCCAGCAGCCAGGACCTCTCTGGGGCCAACGTCCTGACTTTC

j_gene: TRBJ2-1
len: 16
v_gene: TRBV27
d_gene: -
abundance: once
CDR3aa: CASSGKIRSSYNEQFF
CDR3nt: TGTGCCAGCAGTGGGAAAATAAGAAGCTCCTACAATGAGCAGTTCTTC

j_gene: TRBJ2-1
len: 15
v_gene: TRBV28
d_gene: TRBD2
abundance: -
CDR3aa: CASSEEGRVTNEQFF
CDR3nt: TGTGCCAGCAGTGAGGAGGGGAGGGTTACCAATGAGCAGTTCTTC

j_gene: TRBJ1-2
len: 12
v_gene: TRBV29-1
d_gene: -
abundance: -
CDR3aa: CSVGGQGRGYTF
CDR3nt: TGCAGCGTTGGGGGGCAGGGGAGAGGCTACACCTTC

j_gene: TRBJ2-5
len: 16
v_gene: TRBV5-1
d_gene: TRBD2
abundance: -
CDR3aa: CASSLASGGARETQYF
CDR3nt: TGCGCCAGCAGCTTGGCTAGCGGGGGGGCACGTGAGACCCAGTACTTC

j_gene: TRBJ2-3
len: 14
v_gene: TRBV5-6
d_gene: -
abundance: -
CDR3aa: CASSLQGTSDTQYF
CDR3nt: TGTGCCAGCAGCTTGCAAGGGACCTCAGATACGCAGTATTTT

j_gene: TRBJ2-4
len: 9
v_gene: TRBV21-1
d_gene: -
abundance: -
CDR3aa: CASSKVADF
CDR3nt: TGTGCCAGCAGCAAAGTAGCGGACTTC

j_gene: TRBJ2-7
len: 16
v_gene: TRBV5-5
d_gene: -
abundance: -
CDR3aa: CASSLRLAADSYEQYF
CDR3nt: TGTGCCAGCAGCTTACGCTTGGCGGCCGATTCCTACGAGCAGTACTTC

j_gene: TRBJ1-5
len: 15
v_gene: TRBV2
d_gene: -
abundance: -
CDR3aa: CASSGETDPNQPQHF
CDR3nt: TGTGCCAGCAGCGGGGAGACGGATCCCAATCAGCCCCAGCATTTT

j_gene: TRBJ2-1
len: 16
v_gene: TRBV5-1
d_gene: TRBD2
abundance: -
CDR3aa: CASSLERGASYNEQFF
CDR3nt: TGCGCCAGCAGCTTGGAGCGGGGGGCGTCCTACAATGAGCAGTTCTTC

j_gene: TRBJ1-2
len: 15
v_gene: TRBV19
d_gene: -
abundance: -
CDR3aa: CASSRHRPDRYGYTF
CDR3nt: TGTGCCAGTAGTCGCCACCGCCCCGATAGATATGGCTACACCTTC

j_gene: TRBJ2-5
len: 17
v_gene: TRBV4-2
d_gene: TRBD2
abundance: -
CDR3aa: CASSHVSGGDFQETQYF
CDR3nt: TGTGCCAGCAGCCATGTTAGCGGGGGGGATTTCCAAGAGACCCAGTACTTC

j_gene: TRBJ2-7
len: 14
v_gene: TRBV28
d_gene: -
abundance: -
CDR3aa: CASSLGPSRNEQYF
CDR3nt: TGTGCCAGCAGTTTGGGACCCTCACGGAACGAGCAGTACTTC

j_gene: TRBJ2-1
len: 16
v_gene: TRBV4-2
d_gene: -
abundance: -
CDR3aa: CASSPVTGFPYNEQFF
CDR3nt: TGTGCCAGCAGCCCGGTTACAGGGTTCCCCTACAATGAGCAGTTCTTC

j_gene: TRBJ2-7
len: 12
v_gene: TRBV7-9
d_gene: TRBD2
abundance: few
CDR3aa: CAIGTIGYEQYF
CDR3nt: TGTGCCATCGGGACTATCGGCTACGAGCAGTACTTC

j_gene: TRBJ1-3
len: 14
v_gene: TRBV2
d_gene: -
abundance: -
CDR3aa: CASSEAFDGNTIYF
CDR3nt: TGTGCCAGCAGTGAAGCGTTTGATGGAAACACCATATATTTT

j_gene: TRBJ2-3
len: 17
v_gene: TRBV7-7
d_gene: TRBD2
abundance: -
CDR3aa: CASSSRPTSGRRDTQYF
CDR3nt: TGTGCCAGCAGCTCACGACCCACTAGCGGGAGACGAGATACGCAGTATTTT

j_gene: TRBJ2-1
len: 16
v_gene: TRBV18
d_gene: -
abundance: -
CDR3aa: CASSPLFAGTYNEQFF
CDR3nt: TGTGCCAGCTCACCACTTTTTGCGGGAACCTACAATGAGCAGTTCTTC

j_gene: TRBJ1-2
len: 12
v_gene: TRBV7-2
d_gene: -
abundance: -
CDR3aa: CASSLGYDGYTF
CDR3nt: TGTGCCAGCAGCTTAGGCTATGATGGCTACACCTTC